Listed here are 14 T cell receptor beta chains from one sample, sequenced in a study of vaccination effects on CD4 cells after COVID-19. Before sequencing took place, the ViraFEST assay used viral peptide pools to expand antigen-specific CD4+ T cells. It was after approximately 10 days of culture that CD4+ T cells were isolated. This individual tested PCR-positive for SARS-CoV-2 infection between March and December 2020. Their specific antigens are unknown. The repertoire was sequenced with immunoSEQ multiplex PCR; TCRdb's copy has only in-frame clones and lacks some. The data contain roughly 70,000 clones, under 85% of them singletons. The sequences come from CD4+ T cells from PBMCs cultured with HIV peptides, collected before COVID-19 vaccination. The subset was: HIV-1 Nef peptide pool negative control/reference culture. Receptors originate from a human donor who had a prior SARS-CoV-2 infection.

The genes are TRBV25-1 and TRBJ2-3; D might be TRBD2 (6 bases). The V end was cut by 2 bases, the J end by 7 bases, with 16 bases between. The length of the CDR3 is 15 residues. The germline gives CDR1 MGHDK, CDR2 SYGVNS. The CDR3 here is CASSEATGVSHTQYF. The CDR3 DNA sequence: TGTGCCAGCAGTGAAGCAACGGGAGTGTCCCATACGCAGTATTTT.

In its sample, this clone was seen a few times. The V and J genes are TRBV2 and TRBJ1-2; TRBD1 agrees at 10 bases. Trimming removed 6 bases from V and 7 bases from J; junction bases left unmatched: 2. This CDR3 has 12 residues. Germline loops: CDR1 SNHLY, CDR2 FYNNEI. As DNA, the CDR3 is TGTGCCAGCAGGGACAGGGGGTTTGGCTACACCTTC. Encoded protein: CASRDRGFGYTF.

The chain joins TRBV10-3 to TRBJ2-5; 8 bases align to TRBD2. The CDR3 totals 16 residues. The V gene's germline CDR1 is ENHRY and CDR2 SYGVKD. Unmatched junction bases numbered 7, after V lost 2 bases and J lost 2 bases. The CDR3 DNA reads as TGTGCCATCAGTGAGCAACTAGCGGCTATACAAGAGACCCAGTACTTC. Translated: CAISEQLAAIQETQYF.

Here the CDR3 DNA reads TGTGCCAGCGCCGCCTACGGACAGGGGAGTCCTAACTATGGCTACACCTTC. Residues: CASAAYGQGSPNYGYTF. This chain connects TRBV7-3 to TRBJ1-2; 9 positions match TRBD1. CDR1 is SGHTA and CDR2 is FQGTGA in the germline V gene. This CDR3 has 17 residues. Trimming cost V 8 bases and J 0 bases; bases outside gene matches: 13.

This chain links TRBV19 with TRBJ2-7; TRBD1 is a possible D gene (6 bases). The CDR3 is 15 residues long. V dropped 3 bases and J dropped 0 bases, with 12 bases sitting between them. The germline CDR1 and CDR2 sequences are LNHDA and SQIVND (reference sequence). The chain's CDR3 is CASSIGTSPSYEQYF. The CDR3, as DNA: TGTGCCAGTAGTATTGGGACATCCCCCTCCTACGAGCAGTACTTC.

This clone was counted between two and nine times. CDR3 in DNA: TGTGCCACCAGCAGAGGCGACAGGGGGTTATCCGGAAACACCATATATTTT. It codes for CATSRGDRGLSGNTIYF. V gene TRBV15 combines with J gene TRBJ1-3; 9 positions match TRBD1. V trimming: 1 base; J trimming: 4 bases; junction bases outside the gene matches: 8. This CDR3 is 17 amino acids long. Germline V lookup: CDR1 LNHNV, CDR2 YYDKDF (reference sequence). Looking up the rest from reference TRBV15 and TRBJ1-3 gives the full variable domain: DAMVIQNPRYQVTQFGKPVTLSCSQTLNHNVMYWYQQKSSQAPKLLFHYYDKDFNNEADTPDNFQSRRPNTSFCFLDIRSPGLGDTAMYLCATSRGDRGLSGNTIYFGEGSWLTVV.

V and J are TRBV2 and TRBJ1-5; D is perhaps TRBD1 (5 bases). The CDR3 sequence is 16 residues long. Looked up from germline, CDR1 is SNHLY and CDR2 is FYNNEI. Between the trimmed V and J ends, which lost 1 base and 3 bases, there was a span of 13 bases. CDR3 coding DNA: TGTGCCAGCAGTGAAGGGGGCAGACGTCCCAATCAGCCCCAGCATTTT. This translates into CASSEGGRRPNQPQHF. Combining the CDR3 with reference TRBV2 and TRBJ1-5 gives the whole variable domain EPEVTQTPSHQVTQMGQEVILRCVPISNHLYFYWYRQILGQKVEFLVSFYNNEISEKSEIFDDQFSVERPDGSNFTLKIRSTKLEDSAMYFCASSEGGRRPNQPQHFGDGTRLSIL.

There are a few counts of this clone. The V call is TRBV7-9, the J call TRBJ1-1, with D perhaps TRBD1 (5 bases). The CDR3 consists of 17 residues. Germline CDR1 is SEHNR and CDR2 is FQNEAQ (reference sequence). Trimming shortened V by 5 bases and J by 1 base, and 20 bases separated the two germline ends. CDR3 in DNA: TGTGCCAGCAGCCCCGGGGGTGGAACAGGCGAGAACACTGAAGCTTTCTTT. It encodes CASSPGGGTGENTEAFF.

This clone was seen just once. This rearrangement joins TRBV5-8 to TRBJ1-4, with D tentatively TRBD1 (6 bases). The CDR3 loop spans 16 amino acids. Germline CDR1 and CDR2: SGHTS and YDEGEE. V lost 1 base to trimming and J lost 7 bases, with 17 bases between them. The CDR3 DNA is TGTGCCAGCAGCTTGTTACGGAGGGGGGCTTTTGAAAAACTGTTTTTT. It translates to CASSLLRRGAFEKLFF.

The CDR3 region is CASSYEPNYGSYEQYF. Here the CDR3 DNA reads TGTGCCAGCAGCTATGAACCGAACTACGGCTCCTACGAGCAGTACTTC. The chain joins TRBV9 to TRBJ2-7; D not resolved. The CDR3 sequence is 16 residues long. CDR1 is SGDLS and CDR2 is YYNGEE in the germline V gene. The V gene lost 4 bases and the J gene lost 0 bases, with 17 bases spanning the gap.

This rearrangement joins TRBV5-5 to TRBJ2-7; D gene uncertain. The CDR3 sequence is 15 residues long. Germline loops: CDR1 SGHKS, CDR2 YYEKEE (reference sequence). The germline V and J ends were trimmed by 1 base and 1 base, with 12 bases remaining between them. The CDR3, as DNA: TGTGCCAGCAGCTTGTACTGGCGCGAATCCTACGAGCAGTACTTC. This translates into CASSLYWRESYEQYF. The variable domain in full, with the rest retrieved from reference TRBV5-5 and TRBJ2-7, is DAGVTQSPTHLIKTRGQQVTLRCSPISGHKSVSWYQQVLGQGPQFIFQYYEKEERGRGNFPDRFSARQFPNYSSELNVNALLLGDSALYLCASSLYWRESYEQYFGPGTRLTVT.

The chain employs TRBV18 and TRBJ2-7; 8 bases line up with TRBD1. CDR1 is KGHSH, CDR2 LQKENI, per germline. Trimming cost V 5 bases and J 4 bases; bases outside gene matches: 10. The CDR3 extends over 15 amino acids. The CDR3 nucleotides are TGTGCCAGCTCAGGACAGGGTTCAGGGGTATACGAGCAGTACTTC. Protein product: CASSGQGSGVYEQYF.

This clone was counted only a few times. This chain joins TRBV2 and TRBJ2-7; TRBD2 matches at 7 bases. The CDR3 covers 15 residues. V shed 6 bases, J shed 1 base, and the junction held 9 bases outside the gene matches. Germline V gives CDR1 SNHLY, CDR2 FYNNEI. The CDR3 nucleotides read TGTGCCAGCAGATCCACTAGCGCCTCGTCCTACGAGCAGTACTTC. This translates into CASRSTSASSYEQYF.

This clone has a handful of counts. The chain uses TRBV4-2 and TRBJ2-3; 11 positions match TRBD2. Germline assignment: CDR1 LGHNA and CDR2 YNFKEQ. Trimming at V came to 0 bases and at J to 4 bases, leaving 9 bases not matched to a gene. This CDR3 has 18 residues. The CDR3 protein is CASSQDVTSGIWSDTQYF. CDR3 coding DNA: TGTGCCAGCAGCCAAGACGTGACTAGCGGGATCTGGTCAGATACGCAGTATTTT.